These 10 T cell receptor beta chains came from one sample sequenced in a study of blood T cell repertoires in COVID-19. Libraries were prepared by immunoSEQ multiplex PCR; TCRdb keeps only in-frame clonotypes and omits some of them. The sample has fewer than 80,000 clones, more than 65% seen once. Material for sequencing was peripheral blood. These receptors all come from a human donor in a cohort sampled during active COVID-19.

The rearrangement joins TRBV19 to TRBJ1-5; possibly TRBD1 for D (5 bases). The germline CDR1 and CDR2 sequences are LNHDA and SQIVND (reference sequence). The CDR3 is 16 amino acids. Trimming took off 5 bases at V and 1 base at J, with 15 bases between the two ends. CDR3 nucleotides: TGTGCCAGTAGTGTACCCAGTGGGGGGAGCAATCAGCCCCAGCATTTT. It codes for CASSVPSGGSNQPQHF. Combining the CDR3 with reference TRBV19 and TRBJ1-5 gives the whole variable domain DGGITQSPKYLFRKEGQNVTLSCEQNLNHDAMYWYRQDPGQGLRLIYYSQIVNDFQKGDIAEGYSVSREKKESFPLTVTSAQKNPTAFYLCASSVPSGGSNQPQHFGDGTRLSIL.

V gene TRBV15 combines with J gene TRBJ2-2, with TRBD2 as a possible D gene (6 bases). Trimming took off 1 base at V and 0 bases at J, with 9 bases between the two ends. CDR3 length: 16 amino acids. Germline V gene lookup returns CDR1 LNHNV and CDR2 YYDKDF (reference sequence). CDR3 DNA: TGTGCCACCAGCAGAGTCGGACTAACGAACACCGGGGAGCTGTTTTTT. It codes for CATSRVGLTNTGELFF.

The chain is built from TRBV6-1 and TRBJ2-3; 11 nucleotides line up with TRBD2. Trimming at V came to 1 base and at J to 2 bases, leaving 8 bases not matched to a gene. The CDR3 loop spans 18 amino acids. The germline gives CDR1 MNHNS, CDR2 SASEGT. Written as DNA, the CDR3 is TGTGCCAGCAGTGAAGGCTCAACTAGCGGGGGACCCACAGATACGCAGTATTTT. Translation gives CASSEGSTSGGPTDTQYF.

The rearrangement joins TRBV5-4 to TRBJ1-2; 7 bases fit TRBD1. Germline values: CDR1 SGHNT, CDR2 YYREEE (reference sequence). V trimming: 4 bases; J trimming: 4 bases; junction bases outside the gene matches: 7. This CDR3 is built from 14 residues. CDR3 protein: CASSGGQELYGYTF. The CDR3 region has the DNA TGTGCCAGCAGCGGCGGACAGGAGCTCTATGGCTACACCTTC. Drawing the rest from reference TRBV5-4 and TRBJ1-2, the complete variable domain is ETGVTQSPTHLIKTRGQQVTLRCSSQSGHNTVSWYQQALGQGPQFIFQYYREEENGRGNFPPRFSGLQFPNYSSELNVNALELDDSALYLCASSGGQELYGYTFGSGTRLTVV.

This clone was detected only once. V and J are TRBV19 and TRBJ2-3; the D is unclear. The CDR3 has 13 amino acids. Trimming took off 3 bases at V and 8 bases at J, with 12 bases between the two ends. Looked up from germline, CDR1 is LNHDA and CDR2 is SQIVND (reference sequence). The CDR3 region is CASSILSSATQYF. CDR3 coding DNA: TGTGCCAGTAGTATTTTGAGTAGTGCTACGCAGTATTTT.

The chain couples TRBV2 to TRBJ2-3, with a weak D call TRBD1 (6 bases). V was shortened by 4 bases and J by 2 bases, with 13 bases between the two germline ends. The CDR3 loop spans 15 amino acids. Germline CDR1 reads SNHLY; CDR2 reads FYNNEI. CDR3: CASSGAGAITDTQYF. The CDR3 DNA reads TGTGCCAGCAGTGGTGCAGGGGCTATCACAGATACGCAGTATTTT. The complete variable domain, with remaining parts taken from reference TRBV2 and TRBJ2-3, reads EPEVTQTPSHQVTQMGQEVILRCVPISNHLYFYWYRQILGQKVEFLVSFYNNEISEKSEIFDDQFSVERPDGSNFTLKIRSTKLEDSAMYFCASSGAGAITDTQYFGPGTRLTVL.

The V and J genes are TRBV30 and TRBJ1-4; TRBD1 agrees at 12 bases. V lost 2 bases to trimming and J lost 7 bases; unmatched junction nucleotides: 5. The CDR3 has 15 amino acids. Germline CDR1 reads GTSNPN; CDR2 reads SVGIG (reference sequence). The CDR3, as DNA: TGTGCCTGGAGTTCCCGGGACAGGGGGCCTGAAAAACTGTTTTTT. Protein product: CAWSSRDRGPEKLFF.

V gene TRBV11-2 combines with J gene TRBJ2-2; D ambiguous. Trimming took off 5 bases at V and 9 bases at J, with 19 bases between the two ends. Germline assignment: CDR1 SGHAT and CDR2 FQNNGV. CDR3 length: 15 residues. CDR3 sequence: CASSQRVSRVRELFF. Written as DNA, the CDR3 is TGTGCCAGCAGCCAACGGGTCTCGAGAGTCCGGGAGCTGTTTTTT.

The rearrangement joins TRBV2 to TRBJ2-7; TRBD2 agrees at 7 bases. Germline lookup yields CDR1 SNHLY and CDR2 FYNNEI. The CDR3 is 14 amino acids. V lost 7 bases and J lost 3; bases outside the gene matches: 9. DNA for the CDR3: TGTGCCAGCAAGGTCTCCTGGGGGGGCTACGAGCAGTACTTC. Protein sequence: CASKVSWGGYEQYF.

The chain couples TRBV7-8 to TRBJ2-1, with TRBD2 identical over 11 bases. The CDR3 sequence is 17 residues long. V lost 5 bases, J lost 7 bases, and 13 bases stayed unmatched. Looked up from germline, CDR1 is SGHVS and CDR2 is FQNEAQ. CDR3 bases: TGTGCCAGCAGCCCGGAGGGGCTAGCGGGGGGTAAGAATGAGCAGTTCTTC. Translation: CASSPEGLAGGKNEQFF.